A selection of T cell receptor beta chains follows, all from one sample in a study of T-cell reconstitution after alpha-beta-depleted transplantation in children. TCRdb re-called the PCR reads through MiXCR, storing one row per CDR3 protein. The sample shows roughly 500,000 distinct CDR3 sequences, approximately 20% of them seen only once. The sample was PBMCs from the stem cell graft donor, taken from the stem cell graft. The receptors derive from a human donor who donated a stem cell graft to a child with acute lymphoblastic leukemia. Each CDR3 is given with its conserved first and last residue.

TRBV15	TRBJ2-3	CATSRVTGPDTQYF
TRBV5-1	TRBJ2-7	CASREDRVFDEQYF
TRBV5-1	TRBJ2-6	CASSPIPPGQGASGANVLTF
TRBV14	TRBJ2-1	CASSSLGTGFYNEQFF
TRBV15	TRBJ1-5	CATSRDRGLGQPQHF
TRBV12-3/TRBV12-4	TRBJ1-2	CASSLLSGGDGYTF
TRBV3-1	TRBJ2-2	CASRRTENTGELFF
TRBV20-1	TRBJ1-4	CSANVGDVGKLFF
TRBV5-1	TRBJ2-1	CASSLYGGPNEQFF
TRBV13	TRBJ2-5	CASSTKTGDKRETQYF
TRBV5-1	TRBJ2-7	CASSLNPSSYEQYF
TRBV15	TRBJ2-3	CATSRVGYMREHTDTQYF
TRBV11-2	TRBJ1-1	CASSLGPGANTEAFF
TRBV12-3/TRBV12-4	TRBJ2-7	CASSQGAGPYEQYF
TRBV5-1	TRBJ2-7	CASSLWQGGNYEQYF
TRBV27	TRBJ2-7	CASRSDSAGSYEQYF
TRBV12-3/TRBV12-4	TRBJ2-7	CASSLVPGLPAYEQYF
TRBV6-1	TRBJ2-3	CASSEVLGPGGSDTQYF
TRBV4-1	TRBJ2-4	CASSQETGTGNIQYF
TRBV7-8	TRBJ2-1	CASSLELRGYNEQFF
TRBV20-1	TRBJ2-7	CSADRAGREQYF
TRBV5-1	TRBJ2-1	CASSLGRRMGYNEQFF
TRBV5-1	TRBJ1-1	CASSTRTGLNTEAFF
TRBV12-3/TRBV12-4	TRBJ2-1	CASSLNEQFF
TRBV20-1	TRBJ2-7	CSAWGEKSYEQYF
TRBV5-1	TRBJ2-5	CASSLGQILQETQYF
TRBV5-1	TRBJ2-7	CASSLESGDRLEQYF
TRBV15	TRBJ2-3	CATSSDQHLGASTDTQYF
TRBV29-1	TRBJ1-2	CSVPTQGQDWGYTF
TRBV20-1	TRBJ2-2	CSARDPGRDWAGELFF
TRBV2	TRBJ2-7	CASTGTYISSYEQYF